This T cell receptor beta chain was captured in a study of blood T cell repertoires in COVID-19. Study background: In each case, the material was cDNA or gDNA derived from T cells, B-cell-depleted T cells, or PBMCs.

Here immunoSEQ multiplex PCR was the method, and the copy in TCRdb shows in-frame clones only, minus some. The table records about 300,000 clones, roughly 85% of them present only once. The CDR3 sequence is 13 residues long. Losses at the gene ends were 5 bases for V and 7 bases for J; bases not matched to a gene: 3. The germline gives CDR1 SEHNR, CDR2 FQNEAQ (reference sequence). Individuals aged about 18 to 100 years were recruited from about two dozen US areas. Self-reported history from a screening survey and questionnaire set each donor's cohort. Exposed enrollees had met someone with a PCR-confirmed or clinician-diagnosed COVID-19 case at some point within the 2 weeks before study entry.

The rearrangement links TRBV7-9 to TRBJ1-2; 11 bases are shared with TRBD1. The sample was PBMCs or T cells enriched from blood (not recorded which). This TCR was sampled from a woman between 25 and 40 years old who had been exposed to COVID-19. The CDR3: CASSPGQGVGYTF. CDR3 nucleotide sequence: TGTGCCAGCAGCCCGGGACAGGGGGTTGGCTACACCTTC.